The clone carrying this TCR beta chain was detected only once. Its antigen is unknown. Trimming removed 4 bases from V and 2 bases from J, with 14 bases in between. Germline V gives CDR1 MNHEY, CDR2 SVGAGI. The CDR3 runs to 15 residues. The data stem from a study of OX40 agonist ivuxolimab in advanced cancers. At the level of the study: Three patients responded partially, comprising one with hepatocellular carcinoma and two with cutaneous melanoma. Study-level points and caveats: Expanded clones belonging to CD8+ T cells outnumbered, on average, those of CD4+. Among the nonresponders, some also had low normalized T-cell clonal expansion.

Measured with immunoSEQ multiplex PCR; TCRdb has only the in-frame clones, and not every one. The table has about 80,000 clones, around 86% seen once. Drawing of blood for sampling happened at baseline, at cycle 4 day 1, and at cycle 7 day 1. V usage is TRBV6-5 and J usage is TRBJ1-1; tentatively, D is TRBD1 (6 bases). This sample comprised CD4+ or CD8+ T cells sorted from blood, obtained in a trial of the OX40 agonist ivuxolimab. The clonotype originates from an adult with an advanced solid tumor such as melanoma, head and neck, liver or kidney cancer. The CDR3 reads CASSFGRGGNTEAFF. CDR3 DNA sequence: TGTGCCAGCAGTTTCGGTCGGGGGGGCAACACTGAAGCTTTCTTT.